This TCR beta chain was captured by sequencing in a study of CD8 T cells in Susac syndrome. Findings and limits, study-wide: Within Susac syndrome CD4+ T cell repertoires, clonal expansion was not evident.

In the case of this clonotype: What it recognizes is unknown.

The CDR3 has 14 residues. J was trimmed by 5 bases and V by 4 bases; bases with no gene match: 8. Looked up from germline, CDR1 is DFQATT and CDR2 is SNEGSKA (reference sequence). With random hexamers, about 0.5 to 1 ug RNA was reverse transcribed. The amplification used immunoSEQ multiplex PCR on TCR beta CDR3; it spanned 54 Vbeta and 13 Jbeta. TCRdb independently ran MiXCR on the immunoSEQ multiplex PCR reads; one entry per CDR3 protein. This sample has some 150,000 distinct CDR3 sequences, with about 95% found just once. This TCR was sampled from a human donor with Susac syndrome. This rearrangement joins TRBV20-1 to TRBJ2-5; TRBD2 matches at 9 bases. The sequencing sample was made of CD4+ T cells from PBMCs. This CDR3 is CSAILGLAGETQYF. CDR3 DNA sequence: TGCAGTGCTATTTTGGGCCTAGCGGGGGAGACCCAGTACTTC.